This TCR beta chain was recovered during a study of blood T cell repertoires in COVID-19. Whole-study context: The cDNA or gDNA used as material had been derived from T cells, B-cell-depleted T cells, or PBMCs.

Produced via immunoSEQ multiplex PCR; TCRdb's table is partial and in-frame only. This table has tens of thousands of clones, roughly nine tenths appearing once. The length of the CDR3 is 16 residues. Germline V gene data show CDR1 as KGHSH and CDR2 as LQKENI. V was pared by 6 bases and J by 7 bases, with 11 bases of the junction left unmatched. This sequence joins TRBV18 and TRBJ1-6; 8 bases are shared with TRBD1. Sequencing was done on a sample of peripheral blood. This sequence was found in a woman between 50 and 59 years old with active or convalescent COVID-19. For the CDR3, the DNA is TGTGCCAGCTCCCAAAAGGACAGGGTGCTAAATTCACCCCTCCACTTT. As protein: CASSQKDRVLNSPLHF. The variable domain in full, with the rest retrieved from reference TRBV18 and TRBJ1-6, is NAGVMQNPRHLVRRRGQEARLRCSPMKGHSHVYWYRQLPEEGLKFMVYLQKENIIDESGMPKERFSAEFPKEGPSILRIQQVVRGDSAAYFCASSQKDRVLNSPLHFGNGTRLTVT.